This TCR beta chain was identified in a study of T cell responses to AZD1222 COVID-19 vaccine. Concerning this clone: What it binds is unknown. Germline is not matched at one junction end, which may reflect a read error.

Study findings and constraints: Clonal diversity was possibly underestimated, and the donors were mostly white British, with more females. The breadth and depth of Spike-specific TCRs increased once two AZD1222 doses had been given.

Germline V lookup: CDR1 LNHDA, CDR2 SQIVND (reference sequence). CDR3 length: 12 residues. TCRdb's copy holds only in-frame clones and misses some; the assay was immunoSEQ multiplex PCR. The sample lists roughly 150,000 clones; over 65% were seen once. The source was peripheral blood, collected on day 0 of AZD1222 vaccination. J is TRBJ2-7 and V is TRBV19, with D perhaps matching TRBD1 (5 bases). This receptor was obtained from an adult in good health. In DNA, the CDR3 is TGTGCCAGTAGTACAGGGTCCTCCGAGCAGTACTTC. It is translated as CASSTGSSEQYF.